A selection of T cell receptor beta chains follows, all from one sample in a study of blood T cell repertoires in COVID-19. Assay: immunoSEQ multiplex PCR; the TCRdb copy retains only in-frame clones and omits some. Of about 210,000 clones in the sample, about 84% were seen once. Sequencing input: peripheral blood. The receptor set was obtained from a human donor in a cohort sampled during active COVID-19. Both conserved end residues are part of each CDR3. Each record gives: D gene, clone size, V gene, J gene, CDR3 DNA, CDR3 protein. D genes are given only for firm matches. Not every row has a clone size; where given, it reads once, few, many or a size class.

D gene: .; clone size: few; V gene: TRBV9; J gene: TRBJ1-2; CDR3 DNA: TGTGCCAGCAGCGCCAGGGTGGACTATGGCTACACCTTC; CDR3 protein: CASSARVDYGYTF
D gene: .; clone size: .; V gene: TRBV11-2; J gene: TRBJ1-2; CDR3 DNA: TGTGCCAGCAGCTTAGGGGTGGAGAGCTATGGCTACACCTTC; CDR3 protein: CASSLGVESYGYTF
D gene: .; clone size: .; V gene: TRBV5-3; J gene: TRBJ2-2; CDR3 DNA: TGTGCCAGAAGCCAAACACGTACCGGGGAGCTGTTTTTT; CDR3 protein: CARSQTRTGELFF
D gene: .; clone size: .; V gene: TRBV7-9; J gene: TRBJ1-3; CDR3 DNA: TGTGCCAGCAGCTTGGCTTCCGGGTCGGGAAACACCATATATTTT; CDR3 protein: CASSLASGSGNTIYF
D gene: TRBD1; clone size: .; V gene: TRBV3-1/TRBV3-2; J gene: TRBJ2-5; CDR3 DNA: TGTGCCAGCAGCCGACGCGGGACAGGGCGGGAGACCCAGTACTTC; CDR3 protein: CASSRRGTGRETQYF
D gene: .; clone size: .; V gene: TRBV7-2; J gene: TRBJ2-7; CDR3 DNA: TGTGCCAGCAGCCCTCTCTACGAGCAGTACTTC; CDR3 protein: CASSPLYEQYF
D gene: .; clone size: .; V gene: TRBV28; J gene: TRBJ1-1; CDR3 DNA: TGTGCCAGCAGTCCGACCGGGAGCGGGAATGGTGAAGCTTTCTTT; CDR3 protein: CASSPTGSGNGEAFF
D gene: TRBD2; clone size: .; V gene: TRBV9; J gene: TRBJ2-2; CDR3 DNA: TGTGCCAGCAGCGTAGGGCCTAGCGGGGACGGGGAGCTGTTTTTT; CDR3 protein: CASSVGPSGDGELFF
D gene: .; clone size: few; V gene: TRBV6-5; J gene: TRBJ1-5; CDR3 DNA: TGTGCCAGCACCTCTCAGGAGGGGTTGAATCAGCCCCAGCATTTT; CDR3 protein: CASTSQEGLNQPQHF
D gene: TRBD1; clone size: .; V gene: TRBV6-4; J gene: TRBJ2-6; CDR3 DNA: TGTGCCAGCAGCCCGGGACAGAGCCTTGAGGCCAACGTCCTGACTTTC; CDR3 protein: CASSPGQSLEANVLTF
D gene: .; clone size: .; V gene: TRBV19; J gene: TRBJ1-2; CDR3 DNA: TGTGCCAGTAGTCTAGGACTAGGCTATGGCTACACCTTC; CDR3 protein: CASSLGLGYGYTF
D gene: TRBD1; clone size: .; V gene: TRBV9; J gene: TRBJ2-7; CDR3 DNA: TGTGCCAGCAGCGCCCCCCCCGACAGGGAAGAATCCTACGAGCAGTACTTC; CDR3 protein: CASSAPPDREESYEQYF
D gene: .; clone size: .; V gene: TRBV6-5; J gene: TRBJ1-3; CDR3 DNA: TGTGCCAGCAGTTACTCACAATGGAGCTCTGGAAACACCATATATTTT; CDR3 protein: CASSYSQWSSGNTIYF
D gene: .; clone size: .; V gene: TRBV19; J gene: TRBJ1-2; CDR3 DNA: TGTGCCAGTAGTATATTACAGAGAACCTATGGCTACACCTTC; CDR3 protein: CASSILQRTYGYTF
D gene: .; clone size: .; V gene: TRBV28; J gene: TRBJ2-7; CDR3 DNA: TGTGCCAGCAGTGTACAAGGAGGATACTACGAGCAGTACTTC; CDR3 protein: CASSVQGGYYEQYF
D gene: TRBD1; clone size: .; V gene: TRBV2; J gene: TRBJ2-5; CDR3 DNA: TGTGCCAGCCAATCCGGGACAGGCGGGGAGACCCAGTACTTC; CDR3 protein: CASQSGTGGETQYF